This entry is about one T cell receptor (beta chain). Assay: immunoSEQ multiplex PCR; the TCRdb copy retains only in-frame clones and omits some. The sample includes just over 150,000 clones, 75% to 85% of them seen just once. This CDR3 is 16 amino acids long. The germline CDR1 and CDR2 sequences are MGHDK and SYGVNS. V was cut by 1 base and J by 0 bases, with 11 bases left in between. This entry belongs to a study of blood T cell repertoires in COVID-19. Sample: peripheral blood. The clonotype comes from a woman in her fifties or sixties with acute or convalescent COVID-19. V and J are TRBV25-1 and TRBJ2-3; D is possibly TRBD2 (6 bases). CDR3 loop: CASSEWSSGSTDTQYF. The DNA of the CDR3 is TGTGCCAGCAGTGAATGGAGTAGCGGCAGCACAGATACGCAGTATTTT. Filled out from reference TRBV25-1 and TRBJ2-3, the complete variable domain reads EADIYQTPRYLVIGTGKKITLECSQTMGHDKMYWYQQDPGMELHLIHYSYGVNSTEKGDLSSESTVSRIRTEHFPLTLESARPSHTSQYLCASSEWSSGSTDTQYFGPGTRLTVL.